Shown below are 22 T cell receptor beta chains from a single sample sequenced in a study of T cells in Graves' hyperthyroidism and ophthalmopathy. Authors of the study amplified TCR beta CDR3 regions from RNA transcripts. The TCR CDR3 first-round RT-PCR relied on the HTBI primer set. MiXCR was run by TCRdb on the multiplex PCR reads, yielding one entry per CDR3 protein. The data contain roughly 580,000 distinct CDR3 sequences, more than 45% of them singletons. Sample: peripheral blood or thyroid tissue (not recorded which). Source of these receptors: a woman between 18 and 29 years old with Graves' hyperthyroidism.

This clonotype was seen a few times. The chain joins TRBV6-4 to TRBJ1-5, with D maybe TRBD1 (5 bases). Per the germline V gene, CDR1 is MRHNA and CDR2 is SNTAGT. Trimming shortened V by 5 bases and J by 7 bases, and 18 bases separated the two germline ends. This CDR3 is built from 15 residues. In DNA, the CDR3 is TGTGCCAGCAGTTTAGCGCAGAGGGGAGGACAGCCCCAGCATTTT. Translating it yields CASSLAQRGGQPQHF.

DNA for the CDR3: TGTGCCAGCAGCCAATCGTCGGTGTTGACCGATCAGCCCCAGCATTTT. This sequence encodes CASSQSSVLTDQPQHF. The chain has TRBV7-2 and TRBJ1-5, with D uncertain. The CDR3 has 16 residues. CDR1 is SGHTA, CDR2 FQGNSA, per germline. V shed 5 bases and J shed 5 bases, with 19 bases lying between them.

The chain recombines TRBV5-1 with TRBJ1-3; tentatively, D is TRBD1 (5 bases). CDR3 length equals 16 residues. Germline CDR1 and CDR2: SGHRS and YFSETQ. V shed 4 bases and J shed 0 bases, with 14 bases lying between them. The DNA of the CDR3 is TGCGCCAGCAGCCCGAGTCCGACAGACTCTGGAAACACCATATATTTT. It is translated as CASSPSPTDSGNTIYF.

This clonotype appeared a few times. The chain uses TRBV15 and TRBJ2-7, with 7 bases matching TRBD2. The CDR3 contains 12 residues. The V gene's germline CDR1 is LNHNV and CDR2 YYDKDF (reference sequence). V lost 11 bases, J lost 3 bases, and 7 bases stayed unmatched. The CDR3 loop reads CAPDRGGYEQYF. For the CDR3, the DNA is TGTGCCCCAGACCGCGGGGGCTACGAGCAGTACTTC.

This clonotype has a single count. This chain uses TRBV13 with TRBJ2-7; 12 nucleotides align to TRBD2. The CDR3 runs 16 residues. The V gene's germline CDR1 is PRHDT and CDR2 FYEKMQ (reference sequence). V shed 0 bases, J shed 7 bases, and the junction held 7 bases outside the gene matches. The CDR3 loop is CASSLGTSGSPEEQYF. The CDR3 nucleotides are TGTGCCAGCAGCTTAGGGACTAGCGGGAGCCCGGAAGAGCAGTACTTC.

To note about this clonotype: A much more abundant neighbour one base away suggests this may be a read error. The CDR3 carries no conserved terminal phenylalanine or tryptophan, so it likely arises from a read error. The gene calls are TRBV7-9 and TRBJ1-1; D ambiguous. CDR1 and CDR2 from the germline V gene are SEHNR and FQNEAQ (reference sequence). The length of the CDR3 is 14 residues. The germline V and J ends were trimmed by 1 base and 0 bases, with 6 bases remaining between them. In DNA form, the CDR3 reads TGTGCCAGCAGCTTAGGGCTCATGAACACTGAAGCTTTCCTT. This encodes CASSLGLMNTEAFL.

This clonotype was seen repeatedly, ten times or more. The genes are TRBV25-1 and TRBJ2-5; D not resolved. The germline gives CDR1 MGHDK, CDR2 SYGVNS. V lost 0 bases to trimming and J lost 5 bases, with 10 bases between them. CDR3 length equals 14 residues. In DNA, the CDR3 is TGTGCCAGCAGTGAATATTCCCGGAGCGAGACCCAGTACTTC. It specifies CASSEYSRSETQYF.

V is TRBV20-1 and J is TRBJ2-5; possibly TRBD1 for D (6 bases). CDR3 length: 17 amino acids. CDR1 is DFQATT, CDR2 SNEGSKA, per germline (reference sequence). V gave up 3 bases and J gave up 2 bases, with 22 bases separating them. CDR3 sequence: CSARVPIRQARQETQYF. CDR3 sequence (DNA): TGCAGTGCTAGGGTACCGATCCGACAGGCTAGACAAGAGACCCAGTACTTC.

The J gene is TRBJ2-3, the V gene TRBV5-1; 8 bases map to TRBD2. There are 17 residues in the CDR3. Germline CDR1 is SGHRS and CDR2 is YFSETQ. V dropped 4 bases and J dropped 6; count of bases not matched to a gene: 16. The CDR3 is CASSARVTGGPSDTQYF. The CDR3 bases are TGCGCCAGCAGCGCCCGGGTTACGGGAGGGCCATCCGATACGCAGTATTTT.

This clonotype was observed a few times. This chain connects TRBV20-1 to TRBJ1-1; D remains ambiguous. Germline V gives CDR1 DFQATT, CDR2 SNEGSKA (reference sequence). Trimming removed 5 bases at V and 5 bases at J, with 15 bases between. The CDR3 covers 13 residues. CDR3 region: CSAREGIRTEAFF. DNA of the CDR3: TGCAGTGCTCGGGAGGGAATTCGAACTGAAGCTTTCTTT.

As to this clonotype: Given a much more abundant clone one base away, this may be a read error. This chain joins TRBV4-2 and TRBJ2-5; perhaps D is TRBD1 or TRBD2 (6 bases each). CDR1 is LGHNA, CDR2 YNFKEQ, per germline. CDR3 length: 15 residues. The V end lost 4 bases, the J end lost 5 bases, and 17 bases lay between the germline ends. The CDR3 DNA follows: TGTGCCAGCAGCCGCGGGACACTTACTCGCGAGACCCAGTACTTC. This codes for CASSRGTLTRETQYF.

This clonotype came up many times. The genes are TRBV7-9 and TRBJ1-4, with D unresolved. Germline lookup yields CDR1 SEHNR and CDR2 FQNEAQ (reference sequence). The CDR3 loop spans 16 amino acids. V gave up 5 bases and J gave up 8 bases, with 21 bases separating them. CDR3 amino acids: CASSLWIHSIGEKLFF. The CDR3 nucleotides are TGTGCCAGCAGCCTATGGATCCACAGCATCGGAGAAAAACTGTTTTTT.

A word on this clonotype: This sequence may be a read error, since a much larger clone differs from it by one base. The gene calls are TRBV7-3 and TRBJ2-7; 8 bases match TRBD2. The germline V gene has CDR1 SGHTA and CDR2 FQGTGA. The CDR3 is 14 residues long. CDR3 DNA: TGTGCCGGCAGCCGAGGGACTAGAGACTACGAGCAGTACTTC. As protein: CAGSRGTRDYEQYF.

V and J are TRBV19 and TRBJ2-7, with D possibly called TRBD1 or TRBD2 (5 bases each). This CDR3 has 16 amino acids. V was pared by 4 bases and J by 2 bases, with 18 bases between. The germline V gene encodes CDR1 LNHDA and CDR2 SQIVND (reference sequence). CDR3 nucleotide sequence: TGTGCCAGTAGTACTAGGGACGTTTCTAGGCCCTACGAGCAGTACTTC. Its translation: CASSTRDVSRPYEQYF.

The chain couples TRBV24-1 to TRBJ2-2; D call uncertain. The CDR3 has 12 residues. Trimming removed 3 bases from V and 6 bases from J, with 4 bases in between. Germline V gene lookup returns CDR1 KGHDR and CDR2 SFDVKD. CDR3 DNA: TGTGCCACCAGTGATCCGTCCGGGGAGCTGTTTTTT. This encodes CATSDPSGELFF.

There are many counts of this clonotype. This chain joins TRBV2 and TRBJ1-2, with D possibly matching TRBD1 (6 bases). Trimming removed 4 bases from V and 8 bases from J, with 11 bases in between. The CDR3 covers 12 residues. Germline V CDR1 and CDR2: SNHLY, FYNNEI. CDR3 sequence reads: CASSATGYGYTF. The CDR3 DNA is TGTGCCAGCAGTGCTACAGGGTACGGCTACACCTTC. Full variable domain (missing parts from reference TRBV2 and TRBJ1-2): EPEVTQTPSHQVTQMGQEVILRCVPISNHLYFYWYRQILGQKVEFLVSFYNNEISEKSEIFDDQFSVERPDGSNFTLKIRSTKLEDSAMYFCASSATGYGYTFGSGTRLTVV.

The V call is TRBV4-2, the J call TRBJ2-2; 7 bases match TRBD2. The CDR3 consists of 15 residues. V was pared by 4 bases and J by 6 bases, with 8 bases of the junction left unmatched. CDR1 and CDR2 from the germline V gene are LGHNA and YNFKEQ. In DNA form, the CDR3 reads TGTGCCAGCAGCCCGGGAGGTTTGGGCGCCGGGGAGCTGTTTTTT. Protein product: CASSPGGLGAGELFF.

This clonotype occurred a few times. V and J are TRBV19 and TRBJ1-5; tentatively, D is TRBD1 (6 bases). The V and J ends lost 5 bases and 5 bases respectively, with 13 bases between them. There are 14 residues in the CDR3. CDR1 and CDR2 (germline): LNHDA, SQIVND (reference sequence). The CDR3 region is CASSREGDYQPQHF. As DNA, the CDR3 is TGTGCCAGTAGTCGAGAGGGGGATTATCAGCCCCAGCATTTT. Complete variable domain (other parts from reference TRBV19 and TRBJ1-5): DGGITQSPKYLFRKEGQNVTLSCEQNLNHDAMYWYRQDPGQGLRLIYYSQIVNDFQKGDIAEGYSVSREKKESFPLTVTSAQKNPTAFYLCASSREGDYQPQHFGDGTRLSIL.

Of note for this clonotype: The junction does not match germline at one end; this may be a read error. The chain recombines TRBV10-3 with TRBJ1-1; 9 bases are a match to TRBD1. CDR1 and CDR2 (germline): ENHRY, SYGVKD. The CDR3 consists of 13 residues. The CDR3 coding sequence is TGTGCCATCAGTACAGGGGGCGGAACTGAAGCTTCCTTT. Protein: CAISTGGGTEASF.

This rearrangement joins TRBV29-1 to TRBJ2-7; 11 nucleotides match TRBD1. After removal of 7 bases from V and 0 bases from J, the junction contained 5 bases not matched to a gene. CDR1 is SQVTM, CDR2 ANQGSEA, per germline. CDR3 length: 14 amino acids. The CDR3 DNA reads as TGCAGCGCAGCCGGGACAGGGGGCTCCTACGAGCAGTACTTC. As protein: CSAAGTGGSYEQYF.

V and J are TRBV7-9 and TRBJ2-7, with D tentatively TRBD1 (6 bases). Germline lookup yields CDR1 SEHNR and CDR2 FQNEAQ (reference sequence). This CDR3 region has 12 residues. Between the trimmed V and J ends, which lost 6 bases and 2 bases, there was a span of 8 bases. Here the CDR3 DNA reads TGTGCCAGCAGGGGGGCTACCTACGAGCAGTACTTC. Amino acids: CASRGATYEQYF.

This rearrangement joins TRBV2 to TRBJ2-5; D might be TRBD2 (5 bases). The germline gives CDR1 SNHLY, CDR2 FYNNEI. The CDR3 sequence is 14 residues long. Trimming took off 8 bases at V and 4 bases at J, with 17 bases between the two ends. CDR3 DNA: TGTGCCAGCTCACCACCGGGGAAGCCAGAGACCCAGTACTTC. This encodes CASSPPGKPETQYF.